This T cell receptor (beta chain) appears in the sequencing data of a study of T cell repertoires in ileal Crohn's disease. Study details: About half received postoperative treatment, about ten with thiopurines and 15 to 20 anti-TNF. General study findings and limits: Compared with non-smokers, active smokers at surgery showed more clonal expansions.

Using immunoSEQ multiplex PCR, the repertoire was profiled, and TCRdb retains in-frame clones only, with some absent. This table holds 710 or so clones, approximately 73% found once. As concerns this clone: Its specificity is not known.

V lost 3 bases to trimming and J lost 3 bases, with 7 bases between them. Looked up from germline, CDR1 is GTSNPN and CDR2 is SVGIG (reference sequence). The CDR3 covers 12 residues. This chain links TRBV30 with TRBJ2-3; maybe TRBD2 (5 bases). The sequence came from an adult with Crohn's disease. The sample consisted of ileal tissue. The CDR3 bases are TGTGCCTGGAGCACGGGAACAGATACGCAGTATTTT. Protein product: CAWSTGTDTQYF.